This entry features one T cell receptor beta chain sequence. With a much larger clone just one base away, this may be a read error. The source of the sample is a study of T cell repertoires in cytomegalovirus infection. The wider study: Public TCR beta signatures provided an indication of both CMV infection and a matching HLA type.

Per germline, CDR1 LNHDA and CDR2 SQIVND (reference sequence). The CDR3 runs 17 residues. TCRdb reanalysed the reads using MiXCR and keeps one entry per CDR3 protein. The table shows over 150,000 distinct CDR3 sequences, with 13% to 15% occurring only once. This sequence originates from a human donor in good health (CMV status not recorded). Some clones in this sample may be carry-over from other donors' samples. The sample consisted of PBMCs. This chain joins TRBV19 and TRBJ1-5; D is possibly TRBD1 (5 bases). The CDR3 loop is CASTPTGGGDSNQPQRF. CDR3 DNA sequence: TGTGCCAGTACCCCTACCGGCGGGGGAGATAGCAATCAGCCCCAGCGTTTT.